Sequencing of this TCR beta chain was carried out in a study of blood T cell repertoires in COVID-19. Assay used: immunoSEQ multiplex PCR; TCRdb lists only in-frame clones, some missing. The repertoire holds about 44,000 clones, 89% seen once, with 15% to 18% in the top ten. CDR3 length: 14 amino acids. The germline V gene encodes CDR1 MNHEY and CDR2 SVGAGI. Losses at the gene ends were 5 bases for V and 5 bases for J; bases not matched to a gene: 3. This sequence originates from a man aged 70 or older with active COVID-19. The sequencing sample was made of peripheral blood. The chain joins TRBV6-5 to TRBJ2-2; 9 positions match TRBD1. The DNA for the CDR3 is TGTGCCAGCAGTCGGGACAGGGAGACCGGGGAGCTGTTTTTT. Translation: CASSRDRETGELFF.